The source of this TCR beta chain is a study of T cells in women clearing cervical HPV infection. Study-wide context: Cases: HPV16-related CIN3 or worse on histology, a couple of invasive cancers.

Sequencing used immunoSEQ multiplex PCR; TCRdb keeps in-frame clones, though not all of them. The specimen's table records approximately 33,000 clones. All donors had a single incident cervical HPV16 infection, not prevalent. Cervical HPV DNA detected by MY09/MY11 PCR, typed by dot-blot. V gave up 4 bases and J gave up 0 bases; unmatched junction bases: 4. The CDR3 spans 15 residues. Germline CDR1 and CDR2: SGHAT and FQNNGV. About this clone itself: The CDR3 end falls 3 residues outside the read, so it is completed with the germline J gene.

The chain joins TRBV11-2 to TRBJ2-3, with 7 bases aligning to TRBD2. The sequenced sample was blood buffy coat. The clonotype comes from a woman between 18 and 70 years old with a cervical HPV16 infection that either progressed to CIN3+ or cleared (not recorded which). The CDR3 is CASSSSGTSTDTQYF. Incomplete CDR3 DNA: TGTGCCAGCAGCTCTAGCGGTACTAGCACAGATACG. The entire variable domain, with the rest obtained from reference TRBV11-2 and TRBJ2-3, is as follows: EAGVAQSPRYKIIEKRQSVAFWCNPISGHATLYWYQQILGQGPKLLIQFQNNGVVDDSQLPKDRFSAERLKGVDSTLKIQPAKLEDSAVYLCASSSSGTSTDTQYFGPGTRLTVL.